The rows below give T cell receptor beta chains drawn from one sample of a study of Graves' ophthalmopathy and Graves' hyperthyroidism. TCRdb reprocessed the multiplex PCR reads via MiXCR and lists one record per CDR3 protein. The sample gives hundreds of thousands of distinct CDR3 sequences, about 38% of which show up once; over 2.5% is in the top ten. Sequences were obtained from peripheral blood. All receptors derive from an adult man with Graves' ophthalmopathy. The CDR3 runs from the conserved cysteine through the conserved F or W. The order of the fields is V gene, clone size, J gene, D gene, CDR3 DNA, CDR3 protein. The D gene is left open where the match is weak. Only part of the rows carry a size: once, few, many, or a class if the clone is expanded.

v_gene: TRBV10-3
abundance: -
j_gene: TRBJ1-3
d_gene: TRBD1
CDR3nt: TGTGCCTTCAGTGGACAGGATGGAAACACCATATATTTT
CDR3aa: CAFSGQDGNTIYF

v_gene: TRBV12-3/TRBV12-4
abundance: -
j_gene: TRBJ1-4
d_gene: TRBD1
CDR3nt: TGTGCCAGCAGTTTTGGCAGGGGGCTGGGAAAACTGTTTTTT
CDR3aa: CASSFGRGLGKLFF

v_gene: TRBV20-1
abundance: few
j_gene: TRBJ2-7
d_gene: TRBD2
CDR3nt: TGCAGTGCTCCCCTCATACTAGCGGGAGTCTCCTACGAGCAGTACTTC
CDR3aa: CSAPLILAGVSYEQYF

v_gene: TRBV7-2
abundance: -
j_gene: TRBJ2-5
d_gene: TRBD1
CDR3nt: TGTGCCAGCAGCCGGGGACAGGCGACCCAGTACTTC
CDR3aa: CASSRGQATQYF

v_gene: TRBV20-1
abundance: few
j_gene: TRBJ2-2
d_gene: -
CDR3nt: TGCAGTGCTAGTCGGCGTAGTGGCACCGGGGAGCTGTTTTTT
CDR3aa: CSASRRSGTGELFF

v_gene: TRBV10-3
abundance: many
j_gene: TRBJ2-5
d_gene: -
CDR3nt: TGTGCCATCAGTGACCGACTAGGGGGGATCCAAGAGACCCAGTACTTC
CDR3aa: CAISDRLGGIQETQYF

v_gene: TRBV9
abundance: -
j_gene: TRBJ1-6
d_gene: TRBD1
CDR3nt: TGTGCCAGCAGCACCGGTCCCGGGACAGGCATCCACTTT
CDR3aa: CASSTGPGTGIHF

v_gene: TRBV9
abundance: -
j_gene: TRBJ2-2
d_gene: TRBD2
CDR3nt: TGTGCCAGCAGCACAAGACTAGCGGGGGGGCCAGGGGAGAACACCGGGGAGCTGTTTTTT
CDR3aa: CASSTRLAGGPGENTGELFF

v_gene: TRBV7-9
abundance: few
j_gene: TRBJ2-5
d_gene: -
CDR3nt: TGTGCCAGCAGCTTAGCGGCCGGGGAGACCCAGTACTTC
CDR3aa: CASSLAAGETQYF

v_gene: TRBV20-1
abundance: -
j_gene: TRBJ1-1
d_gene: -
CDR3nt: TGCAGTGCTAGGAGGACCTATTCGAACACTGAAGCTTTCTTT
CDR3aa: CSARRTYSNTEAFF

v_gene: TRBV5-1
abundance: -
j_gene: TRBJ1-2
d_gene: TRBD1
CDR3nt: TGCGCCAGCAGGGACGGGACAGGGCACGGCTATGGCTACACCTTC
CDR3aa: CASRDGTGHGYGYTF

v_gene: TRBV11-2
abundance: -
j_gene: TRBJ1-1
d_gene: -
CDR3nt: TGTGCCAGCATGTCCGGTCGGGGGACTGAAGCTTTCTTT
CDR3aa: CASMSGRGTEAFF

v_gene: TRBV5-6
abundance: few
j_gene: TRBJ2-7
d_gene: TRBD1
CDR3nt: TGTGCCAGCAGCTTGGGACAGGGTCCTTTCGAGCAGTACTTC
CDR3aa: CASSLGQGPFEQYF

v_gene: TRBV30
abundance: -
j_gene: TRBJ2-7
d_gene: TRBD2
CDR3nt: TGTGCCCTAGCGGACGGTTCCTACGAGCAGTACTTC
CDR3aa: CALADGSYEQYF

v_gene: TRBV5-4
abundance: -
j_gene: TRBJ2-2
d_gene: -
CDR3nt: TGCGCCAGCAGCTTGGCCGGGTTCGGGAACATCGGGGAGCTGTTTTTT
CDR3aa: CASSLAGFGNIGELFF

v_gene: TRBV9
abundance: many
j_gene: TRBJ1-1
d_gene: TRBD1
CDR3nt: TGTGCCAGCAGTCCAGGGGGTACCACTGAAGCTTTCTTT
CDR3aa: CASSPGGTTEAFF

v_gene: TRBV6-5
abundance: many
j_gene: TRBJ2-7
d_gene: TRBD1
CDR3nt: TGTGCCAGCAGTTCGGGACAGCGCTACGAGCAGTACTTC
CDR3aa: CASSSGQRYEQYF

v_gene: TRBV11-2
abundance: once
j_gene: TRBJ2-5
d_gene: -
CDR3nt: TGTGCCAGCAGCTCCTTGACAGGCGGACCGCAAGAGACCCAGTACTTC
CDR3aa: CASSSLTGGPQETQYF

v_gene: TRBV29-1
abundance: -
j_gene: TRBJ1-2
d_gene: TRBD1
CDR3nt: TGCAGCGTTGCTACCGGGACAGGGGTTGCTGGCTACACCTTC
CDR3aa: CSVATGTGVAGYTF

v_gene: TRBV15
abundance: -
j_gene: TRBJ1-2
d_gene: -
CDR3nt: TGTGCCAGCAGTTTATTGGCGCTGCAGGGCTACACCTTC
CDR3aa: CASSLLALQGYTF

v_gene: TRBV5-1
abundance: -
j_gene: TRBJ2-7
d_gene: -
CDR3nt: TGCGCCAGCAGCTCCGACGGGGCAGGGGCCTACGAGCAGTACTTC
CDR3aa: CASSSDGAGAYEQYF

v_gene: TRBV10-3
abundance: many
j_gene: TRBJ1-1
d_gene: -
CDR3nt: TGTGCCATCAGTGGTAAGGGGATGGGGAACACTGAAGCTTTCTTT
CDR3aa: CAISGKGMGNTEAFF

v_gene: TRBV5-1
abundance: many
j_gene: TRBJ2-5
d_gene: -
CDR3nt: TGCGCCAGCAGCTTCGATGGGAAAGAGACCCAGTACTTC
CDR3aa: CASSFDGKETQYF

v_gene: TRBV10-3
abundance: -
j_gene: TRBJ1-4
d_gene: TRBD1
CDR3nt: TGTGCCAGCGCCACAGGGGGAGAAAAACTGTTTTTT
CDR3aa: CASATGGEKLFF

v_gene: TRBV5-1
abundance: once
j_gene: TRBJ2-7
d_gene: TRBD2
CDR3nt: TGCGCCAGCCGGGCGGGGACTAGCAACTACGAGCAGTACTTC
CDR3aa: CASRAGTSNYEQYF

v_gene: TRBV20-1
abundance: -
j_gene: TRBJ2-5
d_gene: TRBD1
CDR3nt: TGCAGTGCGTCGCCGGGACAGACCTACGAGACCCAGTACTTC
CDR3aa: CSASPGQTYETQYF

v_gene: TRBV10-3
abundance: -
j_gene: TRBJ1-2
d_gene: TRBD1
CDR3nt: TGTGCCATCAGTGAAAGGACAGGACTGAACTATGGCTACACCTTC
CDR3aa: CAISERTGLNYGYTF

v_gene: TRBV29-1
abundance: many
j_gene: TRBJ2-5
d_gene: TRBD1
CDR3nt: TGCAGCGTTGAGGGGACAGGAGGAGCTGAGACCCAGTACTTC
CDR3aa: CSVEGTGGAETQYF

v_gene: TRBV7-8
abundance: -
j_gene: TRBJ2-7
d_gene: -
CDR3nt: TGTGCCAGCAGCTTTCGGGACAAGAGCTCCTACGAGCAGTACTTC
CDR3aa: CASSFRDKSSYEQYF

v_gene: TRBV10-3
abundance: -
j_gene: TRBJ1-2
d_gene: TRBD1
CDR3nt: TGTGCCATCAGTGACGGCGGGACAGGGCATGGCTACACCTTC
CDR3aa: CAISDGGTGHGYTF

v_gene: TRBV7-6
abundance: many
j_gene: TRBJ2-7
d_gene: -
CDR3nt: TGTGCCAGCAGCTTCCCTCAAGGAGGAGGACCTCACGCCCTCTACGAGCAGTACTTC
CDR3aa: CASSFPQGGGPHALYEQYF

v_gene: TRBV5-5
abundance: -
j_gene: TRBJ1-5
d_gene: -
CDR3nt: TGTGCCAGCAGCTTAGTTGGGTTTTTTAGCAATCAGCCCCAGCATTTT
CDR3aa: CASSLVGFFSNQPQHF

v_gene: TRBV5-6
abundance: many
j_gene: TRBJ2-7
d_gene: TRBD1
CDR3nt: TGTGCCAGCAGCTTGGGATCAGGCAGGGGGAACGAGCAGTACTTC
CDR3aa: CASSLGSGRGNEQYF

v_gene: TRBV30
abundance: -
j_gene: TRBJ2-7
d_gene: -
CDR3nt: TGTGCCTGGAGTGTATTAGGGGAGGACGAGCGGTACTTC
CDR3aa: CAWSVLGEDERYF

v_gene: TRBV6-5
abundance: many
j_gene: TRBJ1-3
d_gene: -
CDR3nt: TGTGCCAGCAGTCCTAATGGAAACACCATATATTTT
CDR3aa: CASSPNGNTIYF

v_gene: TRBV12-3/TRBV12-4
abundance: few
j_gene: TRBJ1-5
d_gene: -
CDR3nt: TGTGCCAGCAGTTTAAGTTCAGGGATGCAGCCCCAGCATTTT
CDR3aa: CASSLSSGMQPQHF

v_gene: TRBV20-1
abundance: many
j_gene: TRBJ1-2
d_gene: -
CDR3nt: TGCAGTGCTAGGGACGATCCAGCTGGCTACACCTTC
CDR3aa: CSARDDPAGYTF

v_gene: TRBV2
abundance: many
j_gene: TRBJ1-1
d_gene: -
CDR3nt: TGTGCCAGCAATCGGTACACTGAAGCTTTCTTT
CDR3aa: CASNRYTEAFF

v_gene: TRBV7-9
abundance: many
j_gene: TRBJ1-1
d_gene: -
CDR3nt: TGTGCCAGCAGCTTAGTTTCGGGCGGGAACACTGAAGCTTTCTTT
CDR3aa: CASSLVSGGNTEAFF

v_gene: TRBV20-1
abundance: -
j_gene: TRBJ2-3
d_gene: -
CDR3nt: TGCAGTGCTAGAGATACGGGGGAATCCACAGATACGCAGTATTTT
CDR3aa: CSARDTGESTDTQYF

v_gene: TRBV29-1
abundance: many
j_gene: TRBJ1-4
d_gene: -
CDR3nt: TGCAGCGTTGACGGAGATAATGAAAAACTGTTTTTT
CDR3aa: CSVDGDNEKLFF

v_gene: TRBV5-4
abundance: many
j_gene: TRBJ2-5
d_gene: TRBD1
CDR3nt: TGTGCCAGCAGCTCTTGGACAGGGCTCCAAGAGACCCAGTACTTC
CDR3aa: CASSSWTGLQETQYF

v_gene: TRBV2
abundance: many
j_gene: TRBJ2-2
d_gene: TRBD2
CDR3nt: TGTGCCAGCAGTCGGCGGGAGGGCCGGAACACCGGGGAGCTGTTTTTT
CDR3aa: CASSRREGRNTGELFF

v_gene: TRBV11-2
abundance: many
j_gene: TRBJ1-2
d_gene: TRBD1
CDR3nt: TGTGCCAGCAGCTCAGACAGGGACGGCTATGGCTACACCTTC
CDR3aa: CASSSDRDGYGYTF

v_gene: TRBV15
abundance: -
j_gene: TRBJ2-5
d_gene: TRBD1
CDR3nt: TGTGCCACCAGCAGCTTAAACAGGGGGCCCCAAGAGACCCAGTACTTC
CDR3aa: CATSSLNRGPQETQYF

v_gene: TRBV15
abundance: many
j_gene: TRBJ1-2
d_gene: -
CDR3nt: TGTGCCACCAGCACGGGGTCCCTGGTTACCTATGGCTACACCTTC
CDR3aa: CATSTGSLVTYGYTF

v_gene: TRBV7-2
abundance: many
j_gene: TRBJ1-1
d_gene: -
CDR3nt: TGTGCCAGCAGCTTAGTTCGCTTACAGGGTAATGGGACTGAAGCTTTCTTT
CDR3aa: CASSLVRLQGNGTEAFF

v_gene: TRBV20-1
abundance: many
j_gene: TRBJ1-2
d_gene: -
CDR3nt: TGCAGTGCTAGAGACGAGCGGGCTCTCTATGGCTACACCTTC
CDR3aa: CSARDERALYGYTF

v_gene: TRBV15
abundance: -
j_gene: TRBJ2-7
d_gene: -
CDR3nt: TGTGCCACCAGCACGGTCTCAGGGCCCTCCTACGAGCAGTACTTC
CDR3aa: CATSTVSGPSYEQYF

v_gene: TRBV5-1
abundance: many
j_gene: TRBJ1-2
d_gene: -
CDR3nt: TGCGCCAGCAGCTATGGTGTTGGCTATGGCTACACCTTC
CDR3aa: CASSYGVGYGYTF

v_gene: TRBV2
abundance: many
j_gene: TRBJ2-2
d_gene: -
CDR3nt: TGTGCCAGCAGTCCACTCGACCGGAACACCGGGGAGCTGTTTTTT
CDR3aa: CASSPLDRNTGELFF

v_gene: TRBV19
abundance: -
j_gene: TRBJ2-7
d_gene: -
CDR3nt: TGTGCCAGTAGTATGTGGCGGAATTCCTACGAGCAGTACTTC
CDR3aa: CASSMWRNSYEQYF

v_gene: TRBV6-6
abundance: -
j_gene: TRBJ2-5
d_gene: TRBD1
CDR3nt: TGTGCCAGCAGTTATTTGGGACAGGGGGAAAATCAGCCCCAGTACTTC
CDR3aa: CASSYLGQGENQPQYF

v_gene: TRBV11-2
abundance: -
j_gene: TRBJ2-2
d_gene: -
CDR3nt: TGTGCCAGCTTCCCCCTCCGGGGGGCCACCGGGGAGCTGTTTTTT
CDR3aa: CASFPLRGATGELFF

v_gene: TRBV9
abundance: -
j_gene: TRBJ2-2
d_gene: -
CDR3nt: TGTGCCAGCAGCCTTGGACACACGAACACCGGGGAGCTGTTTTTT
CDR3aa: CASSLGHTNTGELFF

v_gene: TRBV19
abundance: many
j_gene: TRBJ2-7
d_gene: TRBD2
CDR3nt: TGTGCCAGTAGGACCGTAGCGGGAGCTCGCGAGCAGTACTTC
CDR3aa: CASRTVAGAREQYF

v_gene: TRBV24-1
abundance: many
j_gene: TRBJ1-5
d_gene: -
CDR3nt: TGTGCCACCAGTGGGGCAGGGAAAAGCAATCAGCCCCAGCATTTT
CDR3aa: CATSGAGKSNQPQHF